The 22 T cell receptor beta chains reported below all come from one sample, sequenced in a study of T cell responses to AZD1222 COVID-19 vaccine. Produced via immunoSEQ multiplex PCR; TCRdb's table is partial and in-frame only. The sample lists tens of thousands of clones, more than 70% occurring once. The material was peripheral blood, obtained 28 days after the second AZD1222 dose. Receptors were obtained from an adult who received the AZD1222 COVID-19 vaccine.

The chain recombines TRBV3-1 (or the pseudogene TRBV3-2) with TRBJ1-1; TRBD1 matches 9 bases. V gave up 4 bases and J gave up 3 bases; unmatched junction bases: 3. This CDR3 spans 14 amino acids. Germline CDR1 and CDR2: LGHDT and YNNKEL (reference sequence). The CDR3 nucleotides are TGTGCCAGCAGCCGCCGGGACAGGGACACTGAAGCTTTCTTT. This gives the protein CASSRRDRDTEAFF.

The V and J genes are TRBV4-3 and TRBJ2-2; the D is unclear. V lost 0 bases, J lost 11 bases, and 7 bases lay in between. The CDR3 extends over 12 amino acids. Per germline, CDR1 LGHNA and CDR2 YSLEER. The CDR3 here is CASSQDSLELFF. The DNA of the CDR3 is TGCGCCAGCAGCCAAGACAGCCTTGAGCTGTTTTTT.

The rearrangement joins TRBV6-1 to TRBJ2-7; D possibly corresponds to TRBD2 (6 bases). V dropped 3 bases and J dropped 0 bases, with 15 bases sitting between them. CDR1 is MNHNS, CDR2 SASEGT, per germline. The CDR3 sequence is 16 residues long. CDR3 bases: TGTGCCAGCAGTGATACGGGACTTACGGCCTCCTACGAGCAGTACTTC. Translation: CASSDTGLTASYEQYF.

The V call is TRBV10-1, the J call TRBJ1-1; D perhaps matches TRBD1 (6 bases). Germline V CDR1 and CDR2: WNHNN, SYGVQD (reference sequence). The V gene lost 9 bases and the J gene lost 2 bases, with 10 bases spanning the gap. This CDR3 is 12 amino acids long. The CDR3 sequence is CARPGQNTEAFF. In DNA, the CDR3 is TGCGCCAGGCCGGGACAAAACACTGAAGCTTTCTTT.

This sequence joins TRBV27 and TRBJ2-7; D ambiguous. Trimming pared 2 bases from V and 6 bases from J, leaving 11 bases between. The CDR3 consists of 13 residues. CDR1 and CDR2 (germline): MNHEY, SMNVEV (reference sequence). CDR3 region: CASSLGRTGEQYF. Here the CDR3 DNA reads TGTGCCAGCAGTTTAGGGCGCACCGGCGAGCAGTACTTC.

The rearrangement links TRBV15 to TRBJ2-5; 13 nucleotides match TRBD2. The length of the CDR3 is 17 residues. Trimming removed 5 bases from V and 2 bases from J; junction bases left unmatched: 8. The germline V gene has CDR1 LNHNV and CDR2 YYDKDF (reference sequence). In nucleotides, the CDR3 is TGTGCCACCAGCCCTGGGACTAGCGGGACTCCACAAGAGACCCAGTACTTC. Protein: CATSPGTSGTPQETQYF.

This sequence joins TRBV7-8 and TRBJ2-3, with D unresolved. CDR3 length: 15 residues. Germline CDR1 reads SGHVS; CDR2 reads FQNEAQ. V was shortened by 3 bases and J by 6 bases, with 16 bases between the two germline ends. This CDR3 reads CASSFSLDRLDTQYF. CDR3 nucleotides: TGTGCCAGCAGCTTTAGTCTGGACCGACTGGATACGCAGTATTTT.

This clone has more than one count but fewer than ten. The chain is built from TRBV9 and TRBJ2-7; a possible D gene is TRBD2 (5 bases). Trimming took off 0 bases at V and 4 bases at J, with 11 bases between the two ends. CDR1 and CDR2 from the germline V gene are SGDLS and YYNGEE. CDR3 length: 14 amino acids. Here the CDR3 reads CASSVVDFPYEQYF. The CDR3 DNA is TGTGCCAGCAGCGTAGTGGACTTCCCTTACGAGCAGTACTTC.

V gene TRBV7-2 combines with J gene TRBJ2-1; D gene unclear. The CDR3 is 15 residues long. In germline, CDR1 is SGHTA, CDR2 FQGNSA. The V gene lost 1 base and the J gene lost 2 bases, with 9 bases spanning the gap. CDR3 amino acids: CASSLGALTYNEQFF. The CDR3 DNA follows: TGTGCCAGCAGCTTAGGGGCGTTGACCTACAATGAGCAGTTCTTC.

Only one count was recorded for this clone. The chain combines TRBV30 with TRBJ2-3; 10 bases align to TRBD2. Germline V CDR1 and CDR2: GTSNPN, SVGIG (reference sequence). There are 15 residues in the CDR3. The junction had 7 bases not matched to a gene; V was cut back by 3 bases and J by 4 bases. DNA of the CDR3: TGTGCCTGGAGCCGGCTAGCGGGAGAATCAGATACGCAGTATTTT. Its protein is CAWSRLAGESDTQYF.

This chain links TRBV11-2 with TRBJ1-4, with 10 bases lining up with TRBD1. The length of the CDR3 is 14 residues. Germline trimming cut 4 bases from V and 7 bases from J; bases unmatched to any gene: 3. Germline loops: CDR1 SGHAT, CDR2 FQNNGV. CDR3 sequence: CASSWTGGGEKLFF. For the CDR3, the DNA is TGTGCCAGCAGCTGGACAGGGGGGGGTGAAAAACTGTTTTTT.

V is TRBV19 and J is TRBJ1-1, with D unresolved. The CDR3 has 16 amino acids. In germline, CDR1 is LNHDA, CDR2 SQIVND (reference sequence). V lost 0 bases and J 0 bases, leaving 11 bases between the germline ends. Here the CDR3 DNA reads TGTGCCAGTAGTATAGATCTTGGGGATTTGAACACTGAAGCTTTCTTT. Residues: CASSIDLGDLNTEAFF. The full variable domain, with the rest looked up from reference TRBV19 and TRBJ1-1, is DGGITQSPKYLFRKEGQNVTLSCEQNLNHDAMYWYRQDPGQGLRLIYYSQIVNDFQKGDIAEGYSVSREKKESFPLTVTSAQKNPTAFYLCASSIDLGDLNTEAFFGQGTRLTVV.

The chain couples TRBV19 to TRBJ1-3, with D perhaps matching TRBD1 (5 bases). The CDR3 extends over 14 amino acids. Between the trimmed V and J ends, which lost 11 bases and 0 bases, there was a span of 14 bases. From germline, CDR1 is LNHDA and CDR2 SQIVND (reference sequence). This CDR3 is CAAAGTISGNTIYF. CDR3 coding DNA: TGTGCCGCGGCAGGGACTATCTCTGGAAACACCATATATTTT. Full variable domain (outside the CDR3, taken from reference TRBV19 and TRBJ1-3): DGGITQSPKYLFRKEGQNVTLSCEQNLNHDAMYWYRQDPGQGLRLIYYSQIVNDFQKGDIAEGYSVSREKKESFPLTVTSAQKNPTAFYLCAAAGTISGNTIYFGEGSWLTVV.

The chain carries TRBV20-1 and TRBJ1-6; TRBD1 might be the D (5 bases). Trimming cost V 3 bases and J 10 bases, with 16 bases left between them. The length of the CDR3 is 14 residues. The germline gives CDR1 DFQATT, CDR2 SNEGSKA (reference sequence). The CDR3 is CSASSGSLGSPLHF. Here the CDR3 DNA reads TGCAGTGCTAGTTCAGGGTCACTTGGGTCACCCCTCCACTTT.

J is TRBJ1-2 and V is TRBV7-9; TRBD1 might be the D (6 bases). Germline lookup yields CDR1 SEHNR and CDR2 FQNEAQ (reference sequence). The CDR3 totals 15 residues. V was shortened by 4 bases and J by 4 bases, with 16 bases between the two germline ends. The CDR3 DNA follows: TGTGCCAGCAGCTCCCTGCTGACAGGACGCTATGGCTACACCTTC. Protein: CASSSLLTGRYGYTF. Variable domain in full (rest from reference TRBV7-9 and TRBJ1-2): DTGVSQNPRHKITKRGQNVTFRCDPISEHNRLYWYRQTLGQGPEFLTYFQNEAQLEKSRLLSDRFSAERPKGSFSTLEIQRTEQGDSAMYLCASSSLLTGRYGYTFGSGTRLTVV.

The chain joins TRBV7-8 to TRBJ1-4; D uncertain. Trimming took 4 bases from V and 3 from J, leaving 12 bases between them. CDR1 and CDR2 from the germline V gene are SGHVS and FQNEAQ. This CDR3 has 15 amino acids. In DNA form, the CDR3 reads TGTGCCAGCAGCTCCCCCAGTTGGGCTAATGAAAAACTGTTTTTT. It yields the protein CASSSPSWANEKLFF.

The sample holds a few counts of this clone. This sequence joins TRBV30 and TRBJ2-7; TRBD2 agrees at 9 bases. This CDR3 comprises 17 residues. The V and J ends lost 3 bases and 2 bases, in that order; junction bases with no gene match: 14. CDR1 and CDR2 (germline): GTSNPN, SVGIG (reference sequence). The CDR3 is CAWSPPPRLAATYEQYF. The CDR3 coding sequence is TGTGCCTGGAGCCCACCCCCCCGACTAGCGGCAACCTACGAGCAGTACTTC.

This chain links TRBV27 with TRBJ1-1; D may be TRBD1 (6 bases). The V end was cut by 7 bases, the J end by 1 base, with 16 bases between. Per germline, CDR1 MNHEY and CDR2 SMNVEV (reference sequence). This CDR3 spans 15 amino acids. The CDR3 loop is CASTPKAGANTEAFF. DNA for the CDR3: TGTGCCAGCACACCAAAGGCAGGGGCGAACACTGAAGCTTTCTTT.

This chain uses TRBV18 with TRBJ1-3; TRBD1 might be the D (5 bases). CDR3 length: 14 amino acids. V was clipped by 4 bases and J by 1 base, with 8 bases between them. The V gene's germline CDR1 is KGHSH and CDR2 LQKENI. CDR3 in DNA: TGTGCCAGCTCACAGGGGTCATCTGGAAACACCATATATTTT. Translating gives CASSQGSSGNTIYF.

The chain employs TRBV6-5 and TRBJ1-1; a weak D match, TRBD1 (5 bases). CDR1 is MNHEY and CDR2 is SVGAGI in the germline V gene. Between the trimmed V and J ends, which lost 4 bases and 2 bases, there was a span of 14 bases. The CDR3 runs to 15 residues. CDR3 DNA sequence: TGTGCCAGCAGTTCTCTACCTCAGGGAAACACTGAAGCTTTCTTT. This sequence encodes CASSSLPQGNTEAFF.

CDR3 amino acids: CASSFQGAKDTQYF. Written as DNA, the CDR3 is TGTGCCAGCAGCTTCCAGGGGGCAAAAGATACGCAGTATTTT. The chain uses TRBV5-4 and TRBJ2-3; 8 nucleotides line up with TRBD1. There are 14 residues in the CDR3. CDR1 and CDR2 (germline): SGHNT, YYREEE (reference sequence). J was trimmed by 5 bases and V by 2 bases; bases with no gene match: 4.

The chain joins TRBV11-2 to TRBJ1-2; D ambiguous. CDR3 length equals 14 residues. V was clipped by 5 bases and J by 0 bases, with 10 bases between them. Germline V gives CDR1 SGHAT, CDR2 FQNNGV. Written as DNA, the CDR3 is TGTGCCAGCAGCCCCGGTATAGCTAACTATGGCTACACCTTC. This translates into CASSPGIANYGYTF.